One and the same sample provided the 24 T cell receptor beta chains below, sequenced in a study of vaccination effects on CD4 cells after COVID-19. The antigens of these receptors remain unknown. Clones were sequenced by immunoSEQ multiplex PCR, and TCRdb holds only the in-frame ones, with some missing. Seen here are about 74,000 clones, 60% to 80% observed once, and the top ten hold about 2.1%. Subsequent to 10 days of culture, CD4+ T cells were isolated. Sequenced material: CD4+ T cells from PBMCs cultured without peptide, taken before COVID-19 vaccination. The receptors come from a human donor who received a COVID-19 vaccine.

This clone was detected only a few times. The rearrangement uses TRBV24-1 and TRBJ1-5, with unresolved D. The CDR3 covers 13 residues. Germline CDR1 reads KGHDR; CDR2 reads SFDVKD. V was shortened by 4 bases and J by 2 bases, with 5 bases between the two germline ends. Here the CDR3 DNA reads TGTGCCACCAGTGAAAGGGGCAATCAGCCCCAGCATTTT. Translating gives CATSERGNQPQHF.

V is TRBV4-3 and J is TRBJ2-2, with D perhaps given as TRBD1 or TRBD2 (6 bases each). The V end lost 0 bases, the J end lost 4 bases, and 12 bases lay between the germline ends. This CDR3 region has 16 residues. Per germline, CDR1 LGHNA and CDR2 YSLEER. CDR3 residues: CASSQDRGDGTGELFF. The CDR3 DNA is TGCGCCAGCAGCCAAGATAGGGGGGACGGCACCGGGGAGCTGTTTTTT.

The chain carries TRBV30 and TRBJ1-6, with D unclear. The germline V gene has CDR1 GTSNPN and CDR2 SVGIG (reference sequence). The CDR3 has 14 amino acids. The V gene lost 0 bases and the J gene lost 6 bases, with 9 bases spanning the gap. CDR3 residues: CAWSVEASNSPLHF. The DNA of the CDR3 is TGTGCCTGGAGTGTAGAGGCCTCTAATTCACCCCTCCACTTT.

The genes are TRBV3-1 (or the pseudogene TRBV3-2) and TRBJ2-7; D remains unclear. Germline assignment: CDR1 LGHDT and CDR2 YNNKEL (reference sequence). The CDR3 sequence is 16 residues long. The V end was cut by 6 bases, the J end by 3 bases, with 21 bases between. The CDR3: CASRARVGTINYEQYV. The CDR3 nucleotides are TGTGCCAGCAGAGCCCGGGTGGGTACTATCAACTACGAGCAGTACGTC.

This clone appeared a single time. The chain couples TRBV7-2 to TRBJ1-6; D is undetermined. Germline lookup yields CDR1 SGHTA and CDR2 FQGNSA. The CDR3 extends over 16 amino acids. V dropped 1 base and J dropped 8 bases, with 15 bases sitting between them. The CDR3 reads CASSLDFWVSDSPLHF. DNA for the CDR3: TGTGCCAGCAGCTTAGATTTCTGGGTCTCGGATTCACCCCTCCACTTT. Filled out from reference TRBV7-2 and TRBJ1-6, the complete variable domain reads GAGVSQSPSNKVTEKGKDVELRCDPISGHTALYWYRQSLGQGLEFLIYFQGNSAPDKSGLPSDRFSAERTGGSVSTLTIQRTQQEDSAVYLCASSLDFWVSDSPLHFGNGTRLTVT.

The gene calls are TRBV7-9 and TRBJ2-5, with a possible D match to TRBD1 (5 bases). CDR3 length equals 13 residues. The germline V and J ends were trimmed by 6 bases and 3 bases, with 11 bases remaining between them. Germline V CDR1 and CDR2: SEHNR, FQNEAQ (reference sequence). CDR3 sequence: CASSPSREETQYF. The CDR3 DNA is TGTGCCAGCAGTCCATCCAGGGAAGAGACCCAGTACTTC.

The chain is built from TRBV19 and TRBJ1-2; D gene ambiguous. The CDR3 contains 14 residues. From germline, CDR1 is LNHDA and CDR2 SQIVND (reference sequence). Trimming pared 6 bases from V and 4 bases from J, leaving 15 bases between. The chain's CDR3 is CASRSAGRGYGYTF. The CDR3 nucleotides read TGTGCCAGTAGGTCCGCCGGCCGGGGCTATGGCTACACCTTC. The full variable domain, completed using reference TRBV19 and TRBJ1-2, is DGGITQSPKYLFRKEGQNVTLSCEQNLNHDAMYWYRQDPGQGLRLIYYSQIVNDFQKGDIAEGYSVSREKKESFPLTVTSAQKNPTAFYLCASRSAGRGYGYTFGSGTRLTVV.

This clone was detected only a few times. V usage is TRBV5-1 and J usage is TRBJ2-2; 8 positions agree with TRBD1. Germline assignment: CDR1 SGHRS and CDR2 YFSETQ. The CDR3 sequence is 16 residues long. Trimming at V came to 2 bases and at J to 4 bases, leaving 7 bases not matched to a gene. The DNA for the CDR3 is TGCGCCAGCAGCTTCCCCAGGGGGCGGGCCACCGGGGAGCTGTTTTTT. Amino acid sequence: CASSFPRGRATGELFF.

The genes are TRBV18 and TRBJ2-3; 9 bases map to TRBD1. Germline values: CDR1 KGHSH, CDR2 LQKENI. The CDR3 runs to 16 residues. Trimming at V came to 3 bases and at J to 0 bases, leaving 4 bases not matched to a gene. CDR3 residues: CASSPLGQGSTDTQYF. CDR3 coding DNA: TGTGCCAGCTCACCGCTGGGACAGGGTAGCACAGATACGCAGTATTTT.

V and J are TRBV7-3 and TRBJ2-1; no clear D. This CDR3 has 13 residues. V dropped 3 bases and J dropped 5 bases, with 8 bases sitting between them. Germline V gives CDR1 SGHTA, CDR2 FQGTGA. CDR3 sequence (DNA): TGTGCCAGCAGCTTCTATCTAGACAATGAGCAGTTCTTC. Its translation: CASSFYLDNEQFF.

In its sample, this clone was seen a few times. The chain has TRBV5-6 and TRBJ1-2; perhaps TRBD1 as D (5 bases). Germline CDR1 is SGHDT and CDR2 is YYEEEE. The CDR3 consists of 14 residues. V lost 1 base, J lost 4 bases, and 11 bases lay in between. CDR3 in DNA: TGTGCCAGCAGCTTGAACAGTAGGGGCTATGGCTACACCTTC. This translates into CASSLNSRGYGYTF.

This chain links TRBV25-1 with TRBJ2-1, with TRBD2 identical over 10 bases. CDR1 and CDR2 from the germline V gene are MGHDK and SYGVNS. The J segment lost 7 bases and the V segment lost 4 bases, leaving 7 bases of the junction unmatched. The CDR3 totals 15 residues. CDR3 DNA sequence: TGTGCCAGCAGTGGAGCGGGGGGGTTTGAGAATGAGCAGTTCTTC. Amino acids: CASSGAGGFENEQFF. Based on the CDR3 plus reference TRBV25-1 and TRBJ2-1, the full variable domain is EADIYQTPRYLVIGTGKKITLECSQTMGHDKMYWYQQDPGMELHLIHYSYGVNSTEKGDLSSESTVSRIRTEHFPLTLESARPSHTSQYLCASSGAGGFENEQFFGPGTRLTVL.

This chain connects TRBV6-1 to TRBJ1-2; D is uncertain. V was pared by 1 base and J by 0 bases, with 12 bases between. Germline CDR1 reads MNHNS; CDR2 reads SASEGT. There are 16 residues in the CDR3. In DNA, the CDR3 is TGTGCCAGCAGTGAAGGGGCCAGGATAACTAACTATGGCTACACCTTC. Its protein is CASSEGARITNYGYTF.

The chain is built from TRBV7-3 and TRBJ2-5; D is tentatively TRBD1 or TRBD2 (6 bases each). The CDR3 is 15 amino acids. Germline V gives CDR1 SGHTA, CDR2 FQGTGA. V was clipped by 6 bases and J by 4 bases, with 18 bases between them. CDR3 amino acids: CASRRTGALLETQYF. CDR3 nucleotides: TGTGCCAGCAGAAGAACGGGGGCCTTGTTAGAGACCCAGTACTTC.

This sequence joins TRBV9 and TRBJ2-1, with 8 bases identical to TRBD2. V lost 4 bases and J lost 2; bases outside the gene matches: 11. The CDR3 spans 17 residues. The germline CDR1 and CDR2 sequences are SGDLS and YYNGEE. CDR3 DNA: TGTGCCAGCAGCTCAGTCCCCCGGGGGGGCACCTACAATGAGCAGTTCTTC. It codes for CASSSVPRGGTYNEQFF.

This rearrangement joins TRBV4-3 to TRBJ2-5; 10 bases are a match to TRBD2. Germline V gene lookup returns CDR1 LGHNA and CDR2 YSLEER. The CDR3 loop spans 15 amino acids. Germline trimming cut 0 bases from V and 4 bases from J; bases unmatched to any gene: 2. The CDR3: CASSQELAGRETQYF. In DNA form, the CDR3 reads TGCGCCAGCAGCCAAGAACTAGCGGGGAGAGAGACCCAGTACTTC.

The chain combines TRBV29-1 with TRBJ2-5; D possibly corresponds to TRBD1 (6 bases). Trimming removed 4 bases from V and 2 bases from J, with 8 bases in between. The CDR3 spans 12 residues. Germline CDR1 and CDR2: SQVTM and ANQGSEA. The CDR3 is CSVGQAQETQYF. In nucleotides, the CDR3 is TGCAGCGTTGGACAGGCGCAAGAGACCCAGTACTTC.

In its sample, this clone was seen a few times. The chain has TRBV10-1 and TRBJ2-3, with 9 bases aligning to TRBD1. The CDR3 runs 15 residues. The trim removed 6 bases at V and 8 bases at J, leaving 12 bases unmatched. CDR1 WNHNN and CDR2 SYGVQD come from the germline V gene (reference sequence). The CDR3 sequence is CASRHRGRRLTTQYF. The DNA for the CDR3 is TGCGCCAGCAGACACAGGGGGCGCCGGCTTACTACGCAGTATTTT.

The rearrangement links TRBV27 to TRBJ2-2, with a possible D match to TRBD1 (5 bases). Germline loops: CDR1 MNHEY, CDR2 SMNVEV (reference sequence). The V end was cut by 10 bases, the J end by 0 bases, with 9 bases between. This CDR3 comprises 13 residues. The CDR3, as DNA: TGTGCCATCCCGACAGCGAACACCGGGGAGCTGTTTTTT. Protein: CAIPTANTGELFF.

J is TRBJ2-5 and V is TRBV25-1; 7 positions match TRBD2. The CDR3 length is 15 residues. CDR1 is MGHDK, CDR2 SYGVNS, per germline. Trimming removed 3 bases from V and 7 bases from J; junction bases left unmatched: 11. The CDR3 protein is CASSDPRTRITTQYF. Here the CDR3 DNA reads TGTGCCAGCAGTGATCCCCGGACTAGAATAACGACCCAGTACTTC.

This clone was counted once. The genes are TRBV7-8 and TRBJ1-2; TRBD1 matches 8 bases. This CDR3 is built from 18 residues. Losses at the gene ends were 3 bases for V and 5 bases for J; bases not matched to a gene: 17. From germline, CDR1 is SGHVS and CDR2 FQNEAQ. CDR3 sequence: CASSLFPAGGTNSYGYTF. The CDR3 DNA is TGTGCCAGCAGCTTGTTCCCGGCAGGGGGCACGAACTCTTATGGCTACACCTTC.

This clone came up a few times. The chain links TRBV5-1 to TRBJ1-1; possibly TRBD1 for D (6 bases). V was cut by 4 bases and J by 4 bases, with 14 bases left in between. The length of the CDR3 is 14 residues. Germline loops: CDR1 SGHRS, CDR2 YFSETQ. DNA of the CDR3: TGCGCCAGCAGCCCCAGGGGAGGAAGCACTGAAGCTTTCTTT. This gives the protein CASSPRGGSTEAFF.

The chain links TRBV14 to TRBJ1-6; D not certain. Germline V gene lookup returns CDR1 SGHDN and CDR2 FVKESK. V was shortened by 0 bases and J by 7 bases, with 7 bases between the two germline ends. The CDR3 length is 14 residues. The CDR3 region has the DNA TGTGCCAGCAGCCAAGAACTCCTCAATTCACCCCTCCACTTT. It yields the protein CASSQELLNSPLHF.

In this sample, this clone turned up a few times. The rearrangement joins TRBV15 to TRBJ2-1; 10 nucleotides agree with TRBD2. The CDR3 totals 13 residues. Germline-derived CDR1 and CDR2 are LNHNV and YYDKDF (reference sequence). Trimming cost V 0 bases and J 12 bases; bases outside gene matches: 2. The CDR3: CATSRESSGGQFF. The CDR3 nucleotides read TGTGCCACCAGCAGAGAATCTAGCGGGGGGCAGTTCTTC.